The TCR beta chain described here comes from a study of blood T cells in healthy people across ages. Study-wide results and limits: It was the long-lived donors that had more naive CD4+ cells and higher diversity than aged donors. Observed TCR beta diversity showed a strong correlation with the percentage of naive T cells as measured by flow cytometry. Possibly confounding the expanded clonotype changes was the fact that donor CMV status was unknown.

A J-beta primer mix and a sample-barcoded 5' primer were used in a second PCR of roughly 6 to 12 cycles. TCRdb ran MiXCR on the 5' RACE reads and lists one entry per CDR3 protein. The sample consists of 1.5 million to 2 million distinct CDR3 sequences, roughly 27% of them appearing once. The CDR3 length is 13 residues. V shed 8 bases and J shed 3 bases, with 14 bases lying between them. This clonotype showed up many times. Its matching antigen is unknown. This chain uses TRBV12-3 or TRBV12-4 with TRBJ2-7; D may be TRBD1 or TRBD2 (5 bases each). The sequence was collected from a woman aged 30 to 39 in good health. Sequencing was done on a sample of blood. The DNA for the CDR3 is TGTGCCAGCCGTGAAGGGACCAACTACGAGCAGTACTTC. Translated, it gives CASREGTNYEQYF.